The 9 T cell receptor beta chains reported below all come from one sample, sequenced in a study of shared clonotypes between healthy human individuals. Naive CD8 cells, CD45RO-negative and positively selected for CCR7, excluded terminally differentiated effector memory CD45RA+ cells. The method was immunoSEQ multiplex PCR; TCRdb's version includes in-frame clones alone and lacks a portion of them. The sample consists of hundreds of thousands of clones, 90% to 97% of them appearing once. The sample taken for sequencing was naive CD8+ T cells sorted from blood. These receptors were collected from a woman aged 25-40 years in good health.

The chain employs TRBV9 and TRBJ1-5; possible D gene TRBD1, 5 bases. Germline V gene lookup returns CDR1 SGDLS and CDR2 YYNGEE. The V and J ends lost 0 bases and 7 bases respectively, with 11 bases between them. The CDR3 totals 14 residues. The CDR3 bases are TGTGCCAGCAGCGTAGGGTCAGGGAGCCAGCCCCAGCATTTT. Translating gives CASSVGSGSQPQHF.

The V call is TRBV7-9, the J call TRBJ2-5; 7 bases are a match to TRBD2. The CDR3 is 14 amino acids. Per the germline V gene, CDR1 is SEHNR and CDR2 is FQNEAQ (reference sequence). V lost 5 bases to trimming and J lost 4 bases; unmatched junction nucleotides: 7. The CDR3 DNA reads TGTGCCAGCAGCACTCCTAGCGGAGGAGAGACCCAGTACTTC. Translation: CASSTPSGGETQYF. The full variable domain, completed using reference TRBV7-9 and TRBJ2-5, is DTGVSQNPRHKITKRGQNVTFRCDPISEHNRLYWYRQTLGQGPEFLTYFQNEAQLEKSRLLSDRFSAERPKGSFSTLEIQRTEQGDSAMYLCASSTPSGGETQYFGPGTRLLVL.

As DNA, the CDR3 is TGTGCCAGCAGCTTAGTTCTCGTATCTGCGCAGACCCCCTACGAGCAGTACTTC. Protein product: CASSLVLVSAQTPYEQYF. V usage is TRBV7-8 and J usage is TRBJ2-7; D remains unclear. V dropped 1 base and J dropped 2 bases, with 21 bases sitting between them. Looked up from germline, CDR1 is SGHVS and CDR2 is FQNEAQ. The CDR3 is made up of 18 amino acids.

The CDR3 nucleotides are TGTGCCAGCAGCCCGACTGAATACTCTGGAAACACCATATATTTT. This gives the protein CASSPTEYSGNTIYF. J is TRBJ1-3 and V is TRBV7-6; D gene uncertain. The CDR3 length is 15 residues. CDR1 SGHVS and CDR2 FNYEAQ come from the germline V gene. Trimming took off 5 bases at V and 0 bases at J, with 11 bases between the two ends.

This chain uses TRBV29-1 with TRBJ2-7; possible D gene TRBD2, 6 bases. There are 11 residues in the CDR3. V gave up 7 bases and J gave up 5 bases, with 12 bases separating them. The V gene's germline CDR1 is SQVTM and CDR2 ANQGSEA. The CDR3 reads CSGWRGNEQYF. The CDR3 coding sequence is TGCAGCGGCTGGCGGGGAAACGAGCAGTACTTC.

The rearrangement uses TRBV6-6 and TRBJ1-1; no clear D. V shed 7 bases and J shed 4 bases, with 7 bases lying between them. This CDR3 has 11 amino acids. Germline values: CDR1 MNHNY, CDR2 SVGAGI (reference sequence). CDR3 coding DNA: TGTGCCAGCACCCTCGGCACTGAAGCTTTCTTT. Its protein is CASTLGTEAFF.

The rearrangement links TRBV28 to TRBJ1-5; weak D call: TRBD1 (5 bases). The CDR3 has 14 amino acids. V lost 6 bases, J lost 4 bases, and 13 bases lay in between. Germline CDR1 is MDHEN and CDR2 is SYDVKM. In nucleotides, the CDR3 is TGTGCCAGCAGCCTGACAGTTTCTAATCAGCCCCAGCATTTT. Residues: CASSLTVSNQPQHF.

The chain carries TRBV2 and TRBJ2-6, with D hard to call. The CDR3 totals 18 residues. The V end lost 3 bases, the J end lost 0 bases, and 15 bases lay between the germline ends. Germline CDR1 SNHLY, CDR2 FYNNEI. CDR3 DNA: TGTGCCAGCAGTGAGGACCGGGCGGTTTACTCTGGGGCCAACGTCCTGACTTTC. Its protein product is CASSEDRAVYSGANVLTF.

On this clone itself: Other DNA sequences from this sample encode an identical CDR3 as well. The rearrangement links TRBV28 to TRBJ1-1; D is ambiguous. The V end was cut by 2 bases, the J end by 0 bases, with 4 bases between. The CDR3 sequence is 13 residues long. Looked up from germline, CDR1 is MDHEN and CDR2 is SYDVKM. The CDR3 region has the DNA TGTGCCAGCAGTTTAACCCTGAACACTGAAGCTTTCTTT. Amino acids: CASSLTLNTEAFF.